A single T cell receptor beta chain is shown here with its context. This entry comes from a study of cytomegalovirus exposure and HLA in healthy donors. PCR was performed using 60 Vbeta and 13 Jbeta primers. Method: immunoSEQ multiplex PCR; TCRdb's copy keeps in-frame clones and lacks some. This table has around 150,000 clones, 70% to 80% appearing once. The CDR3 covers 15 residues. V was trimmed by 1 base and J by 2 bases, leaving 8 bases between them. CDR1 and CDR2 (germline): SGHNT, YENEEA. What was sequenced was PBMCs. The receptor was derived from a woman between 40 and 50 years old in good health and CMV-seronegative. The rearrangement uses TRBV11-3 and TRBJ1-4, with no clear D. The CDR3 coding sequence is TGTGCCAGCAGCTTAGGTGGCGGTACTAATGAAAAACTGTTTTTT. The encoded protein is CASSLGGGTNEKLFF.